Below, one TCR beta chain is given with its context. This specimen comes from a study of blood T cell repertoires in COVID-19. Germline CDR1 is GTSNPN and CDR2 is SVGIG (reference sequence). V shed 0 bases and J shed 10 bases, with 19 bases lying between them. The length of the CDR3 is 16 residues. Profiling relied on immunoSEQ multiplex PCR, and the TCRdb table lists in-frame clones only, not all of them. The top ten clones hold approximately 6% of a sample with around 250,000 clones, around four fifths of them seen once. The rearrangement links TRBV30 to TRBJ1-6; perhaps TRBD1 as D (5 bases). Sequenced material: peripheral blood. This receptor was identified in a man older than 75 with acute or convalescent COVID-19. CDR3 nucleotide sequence: TGTGCCTGGAGTGTATGGCGGTTCGGGGGTCGATCACCCCTCCACTTT. This translates into CAWSVWRFGGRSPLHF.